The 25 T cell receptor beta chains below were found in one sample sequenced in a study of technical replicates of blood from a few donors. The assay was immunoSEQ multiplex PCR, and TCRdb's table has in-frame clones only and misses some. In the table there are 65,000 to 90,000 clones, approximately 90% of which are singletons. Source material: T cells isolated from PBMCs. All receptors derive from a human donor in good health.

The J gene is TRBJ1-3, the V gene TRBV18; 7 bases fit TRBD1. Germline lookup yields CDR1 KGHSH and CDR2 LQKENI. The V segment lost 3 bases and the J segment 5 bases; nucleotides outside the gene matches: 4. The CDR3 runs 14 residues. This CDR3 is CASSPPTGRNTIYF. The CDR3 coding sequence is TGTGCCAGCTCACCCCCGACAGGGCGAAACACCATATATTTT.

The chain couples TRBV19 to TRBJ1-1, with D possibly matching TRBD1 (6 bases). From germline, CDR1 is LNHDA and CDR2 SQIVND (reference sequence). CDR3 size: 15 residues. Trimming shortened V by 5 bases and J by 1 base, and 14 bases separated the two germline ends. The CDR3 here is CASSASGEWNTEAFF. The CDR3 nucleotides are TGTGCCAGTAGTGCCTCAGGGGAATGGAACACTGAAGCTTTCTTT. The full variable domain, with the rest looked up from reference TRBV19 and TRBJ1-1, is DGGITQSPKYLFRKEGQNVTLSCEQNLNHDAMYWYRQDPGQGLRLIYYSQIVNDFQKGDIAEGYSVSREKKESFPLTVTSAQKNPTAFYLCASSASGEWNTEAFFGQGTRLTVV.

The chain carries TRBV21-1 and TRBJ1-5; TRBD1 is the table's D call and was not checked against the DNA. TRBV21-1 is marked as a pseudogene. The CDR3 is 15 amino acids. The CDR3 region has the DNA TGTGCCAGCAGCGACCAGGTAAATAGCAATCAGCCCCAGCATTTT. Translating it yields CASSDQVNSNQPQHF.

J is TRBJ2-3 and V is TRBV7-6, with 11 nucleotides matching TRBD1. Germline CDR1 SGHVS, CDR2 FNYEAQ. V trimming: 4 bases; J trimming: 7 bases; junction bases outside the gene matches: 4. This CDR3 contains 14 residues. Here the CDR3 DNA reads TGTGCCAGCAGCTATGGACAGGGGGCATATACGCAGTATTTT. Protein product: CASSYGQGAYTQYF.

This sequence joins TRBV4-2 and TRBJ2-1; D possibly corresponds to TRBD2 (6 bases). Looked up from germline, CDR1 is LGHNA and CDR2 is YNFKEQ. There are 16 residues in the CDR3. Trimming shortened V by 4 bases and J by 0 bases, and 13 bases separated the two germline ends. The CDR3, as DNA: TGTGCCAGCAGCCTCCGGACTACTAGCTCCTACAATGAGCAGTTCTTC. Encoded protein: CASSLRTTSSYNEQFF.

The chain has TRBV11-2 and TRBJ1-1; no definite D call. CDR3 length: 12 residues. The V gene lost 3 bases and the J gene lost 0 bases, with 2 bases spanning the gap. Germline V gene data show CDR1 as SGHAT and CDR2 as FQNNGV. CDR3 in amino acids: CASSFVNTEAFF. The CDR3 DNA follows: TGTGCCAGCAGCTTCGTGAACACTGAAGCTTTCTTT. Supplemented by reference TRBV11-2 and TRBJ1-1, the full variable domain reads EAGVAQSPRYKIIEKRQSVAFWCNPISGHATLYWYQQILGQGPKLLIQFQNNGVVDDSQLPKDRFSAERLKGVDSTLKIQPAKLEDSAVYLCASSFVNTEAFFGQGTRLTVV.

The chain links TRBV21-1 to TRBJ1-4; the tabulated D call, TRBD1, remains unverified against the DNA. TRBV21-1 is termed a pseudogene. The CDR3 has 15 residues. CDR3 in amino acids: CASSKHRDPNEKLFF. Here the CDR3 DNA reads TGTGCCAGCAGCAAACACAGGGATCCTAATGAAAAACTGTTTTTT.

J is TRBJ2-7 and V is TRBV2; TRBD1 is a possible D gene (6 bases). CDR1 SNHLY and CDR2 FYNNEI come from the germline V gene. This CDR3 region has 15 residues. V lost 6 bases, J lost 1 base, and 16 bases lay in between. The CDR3 sequence is CASSLPRGTSYEQYF. For the CDR3, the DNA is TGTGCCAGCAGCCTACCCAGGGGTACATCCTACGAGCAGTACTTC.

J is TRBJ2-1 and V is TRBV25-1; 7 bases line up with TRBD1. Germline loops: CDR1 MGHDK, CDR2 SYGVNS. The CDR3 runs to 12 residues. J gave up 9 bases and V 7 bases, and 6 bases lay outside the gene matches. DNA of the CDR3: TGTGCCAGCACGAGGGACAGCCGTGAGCAGTTCTTC. It specifies CASTRDSREQFF.

This clone showed up just once. The J gene is TRBJ2-5, the V gene TRBV11-2; weak D call: TRBD2 (6 bases). V gave up 2 bases and J gave up 1 base, with 14 bases separating them. The CDR3 spans 16 residues. CDR1 and CDR2 from the germline V gene are SGHAT and FQNNGV. The CDR3 DNA is TGTGCCAGCAGCTTAACCAGGTTGGGGGGCCAAGAGACCCAGTACTTC. It is translated as CASSLTRLGGQETQYF.

The chain is built from TRBV9 and TRBJ1-5; 8 bases are shared with TRBD1. The CDR3 runs to 14 residues. Germline V gives CDR1 SGDLS, CDR2 YYNGEE. V lost 2 bases, J lost 2 bases, and 0 bases stayed unmatched. The CDR3 coding sequence is TGTGCCAGCAGCGTGACAGGGGGCAATCAGCCCCAGCATTTT. It specifies CASSVTGGNQPQHF.

This chain connects TRBV19 to TRBJ2-7, with 14 bases identical to TRBD2. In germline, CDR1 is LNHDA, CDR2 SQIVND (reference sequence). Germline trimming cut 6 bases from V and 4 bases from J; bases unmatched to any gene: 5. The CDR3 contains 15 residues. CDR3 in amino acids: CASSETSGRGYEQYF. The CDR3 nucleotides read TGTGCCAGTAGCGAGACTAGCGGGAGGGGATACGAGCAGTACTTC.

The rearrangement links TRBV2 to TRBJ2-2; D gene unclear. The germline V gene encodes CDR1 SNHLY and CDR2 FYNNEI. Trimming left V 3 bases short and J 5 bases short, with 7 bases between. The CDR3 has 13 residues. CDR3 sequence (DNA): TGTGCCAGCAGTGAGTCGAGGACCGGGGAGCTGTTTTTT. It encodes CASSESRTGELFF.

The CDR3 nucleotides read TGTGCCAGCTGTCTCAGTGGAGAGACCCAGTACTTC. This sequence encodes CASCLSGETQYF. V usage is TRBV2 and J usage is TRBJ2-5; D remains ambiguous. The CDR3 length is 12 residues. The V end was cut by 8 bases, the J end by 4 bases, with 11 bases between. Germline V gene data show CDR1 as SNHLY and CDR2 as FYNNEI. Full variable domain (rest looked up from reference TRBV2 and TRBJ2-5): EPEVTQTPSHQVTQMGQEVILRCVPISNHLYFYWYRQILGQKVEFLVSFYNNEISEKSEIFDDQFSVERPDGSNFTLKIRSTKLEDSAMYFCASCLSGETQYFGPGTRLLVL.

The rearrangement links TRBV18 to TRBJ1-2; weak D call: TRBD1 (6 bases). Germline assignment: CDR1 KGHSH and CDR2 LQKENI. CDR3 length: 15 residues. V was shortened by 3 bases and J by 3 bases, with 14 bases between the two germline ends. CDR3 nucleotides: TGTGCCAGCTCACCGCGGACAGCTAGTTACTATGGCTACACCTTC. Protein sequence: CASSPRTASYYGYTF.

This sequence joins TRBV12-5 and TRBJ1-1; D unclear. This CDR3 has 13 residues. Germline CDR1 is LGHNT and CDR2 is FRNRAP. V shed 2 bases and J shed 3 bases, with 7 bases lying between them. The CDR3 nucleotides read TGTGCTAGTGGTTTGCAACCAGACACTGAAGCTTTCTTT. Its translation is CASGLQPDTEAFF.

This sequence joins TRBV9 and TRBJ2-1; D may be TRBD2 (5 bases). There are 15 residues in the CDR3. The germline V and J ends were trimmed by 3 bases and 7 bases, with 17 bases remaining between them. Germline V gene lookup returns CDR1 SGDLS and CDR2 YYNGEE. For the CDR3, the DNA is TGTGCCAGCAGCGCGGGAATTAGTCGTGGGAATGAGCAGTTCTTC. Residues: CASSAGISRGNEQFF.

V is TRBV4-2 and J is TRBJ2-3; D is unresolved. The CDR3 consists of 14 residues. Between the trimmed V and J ends, which lost 0 bases and 1 base, there was a span of 5 bases. Per germline, CDR1 LGHNA and CDR2 YNFKEQ. Here the CDR3 reads CASSQDIGTDTQYF. The CDR3 nucleotides are TGTGCCAGCAGCCAAGATATAGGCACAGATACGCAGTATTTT.

The genes are TRBV28 and TRBJ2-5; a weak D match, TRBD1 (6 bases). The CDR3 contains 13 residues. CDR1 is MDHEN and CDR2 is SYDVKM in the germline V gene. V was clipped by 3 bases and J by 5 bases, with 10 bases between them. DNA for the CDR3: TGTGCCAGCAGTTTTTCAAGGGGGGAGACCCAGTACTTC. This codes for CASSFSRGETQYF.

V gene TRBV28 combines with J gene TRBJ2-5; TRBD2 might be the D (5 bases). V lost 3 bases and J 7 bases, leaving 15 bases between the germline ends. Germline V gene lookup returns CDR1 MDHEN and CDR2 SYDVKM. The CDR3 contains 14 residues. CDR3 protein: CASSFDEGVRTQYF. CDR3 DNA sequence: TGTGCCAGCAGTTTCGATGAGGGAGTGCGGACCCAGTACTTC.

The chain is built from TRBV2 and TRBJ2-7; D is possibly TRBD1 (5 bases). With 11 bases removed from V and 4 bases from J, the gap between germline ends came to 12 bases. CDR1 and CDR2 from the germline V gene are SNHLY and FYNNEI. The CDR3 covers 11 residues. The CDR3 DNA follows: TGTGCCTCTCTAGGGGTTTACGAGCAGTACTTC. Translating gives CASLGVYEQYF. Full variable domain (missing parts from reference TRBV2 and TRBJ2-7): EPEVTQTPSHQVTQMGQEVILRCVPISNHLYFYWYRQILGQKVEFLVSFYNNEISEKSEIFDDQFSVERPDGSNFTLKIRSTKLEDSAMYFCASLGVYEQYFGPGTRLTVT.

The chain combines TRBV15 with TRBJ1-4; TRBD1 is a possible D gene (6 bases). CDR3 length equals 15 residues. The germline V and J ends were trimmed by 0 bases and 8 bases, with 13 bases remaining between them. Per the germline V gene, CDR1 is LNHNV and CDR2 is YYDKDF (reference sequence). In DNA form, the CDR3 reads TGTGCCACCAGCAGAGACCTAGGGACAACCGAAAAACTGTTTTTT. Translating gives CATSRDLGTTEKLFF.

The chain combines TRBV28 with TRBJ1-5; D is perhaps TRBD1 (5 bases). This CDR3 region has 16 residues. V lost 3 bases and J lost 3, with 15 bases in between. From germline, CDR1 is MDHEN and CDR2 SYDVKM. CDR3 nucleotide sequence: TGTGCCAGCAGTTTCATAGGGGCGCGGGACAATCAGCCCCAGCATTTT. Translation: CASSFIGARDNQPQHF.

The chain carries TRBV18 and TRBJ2-7; 9 bases are a match to TRBD1. CDR1 is KGHSH, CDR2 LQKENI, per germline. The ends lost 3 bases at V and 7 bases at J; junction bases unmatched: 10. The CDR3 totals 15 residues. The CDR3: CASSPLGQGQWEQYF. The CDR3, as DNA: TGTGCCAGCTCACCTTTGGGACAGGGACAATGGGAGCAGTACTTC.

This rearrangement joins TRBV5-1 to TRBJ1-4; D might be TRBD1 (5 bases). Germline V gene data show CDR1 as SGHRS and CDR2 as YFSETQ. This CDR3 is built from 12 residues. Trimming left V 0 bases short and J 14 bases short, with 11 bases between. This CDR3 is CASSLAGVGLFF. The CDR3 DNA sequence: TGCGCCAGCAGCTTGGCGGGGGTGGGGCTGTTTTTT.